Listed below are T cell receptor beta chains from one sample, sequenced in a study of shared clonotypes between healthy human individuals. TCRdb's table, derived via immunoSEQ multiplex PCR, lists solely in-frame clones and lacks some. The repertoire includes about 610,000 clones, about 96% of them detected once, and roughly 0.1% sits in the top ten. The sequencing input was naive CD8+ T cells sorted from blood. Every receptor here comes from a young woman in good health. Both conserved end residues are part of each CDR3. Fields, in order: J gene, CDR3 length, clone size, D gene, V gene, CDR3 DNA, CDR3 protein. The D gene is left open where the match is weak. Only some rows state a clone size, as once, few, many or a class for expanded clones.

J: TRBJ2-2
length: 19
size: NA
D: TRBD2
V: TRBV7-6
DNA: TGTGCCAGCAGCTTGGGGCGGATCGCGCGGGAGAAAAACACCGGGGAGCTGTTTTTT
CDR3: CASSLGRIAREKNTGELFF

J: TRBJ2-4
length: 18
size: NA
D: NA
V: TRBV28
DNA: TGTGCCAGCAGTTTTACCGGGAACCACCACCTGTTCAAAAACATTCAGTACTTC
CDR3: CASSFTGNHHLFKNIQYF

J: TRBJ2-7
length: 15
size: NA
D: NA
V: TRBV11-2
DNA: TGTGCCAGCAGCTTAGACTTTCGCTACTCCTACGAGCAGTACTTC
CDR3: CASSLDFRYSYEQYF

J: TRBJ2-2
length: 15
size: NA
D: TRBD2
V: TRBV27
DNA: TGTGCCAGCAGTAGAGAAGCGGGAGCACCCGGGGAGCTGTTTTTT
CDR3: CASSREAGAPGELFF

J: TRBJ2-7
length: 13
size: NA
D: NA
V: TRBV2
DNA: TGTGCCAGCAGCGACGAGAATCCCGTGGAGGGGTACTTC
CDR3: CASSDENPVEGYF

J: TRBJ1-5
length: 14
size: NA
D: NA
V: TRBV4-2
DNA: TGTGCCAGCAGCCAAGACAGGGGCGTTTGGCCCCAGCATTTT
CDR3: CASSQDRGVWPQHF

J: TRBJ2-1
length: 17
size: NA
D: NA
V: TRBV4-1
DNA: TGCGCCAGCAGCCAAGATGAGGACTACAACGACTACAATGAGCAGTTCTTC
CDR3: CASSQDEDYNDYNEQFF

J: TRBJ1-1
length: 15
size: NA
D: NA
V: TRBV5-1
DNA: TGCGCCAGCAGAGTTTTGAGGGAAGGGGACACTGAAGCTTTCTTT
CDR3: CASRVLREGDTEAFF

J: TRBJ2-7
length: 15
size: once
D: NA
V: TRBV11-2
DNA: TGTGCCAGCAGCCCCGCCGACAGGAGGCGTCACGAGCAGTACTTC
CDR3: CASSPADRRRHEQYF

J: TRBJ2-7
length: 14
size: NA
D: NA
V: TRBV6-5
DNA: TGTGCCAGCAGTTACTCAAGAGGGTTGGGCGAGCAGTACTTC
CDR3: CASSYSRGLGEQYF

J: TRBJ2-7
length: 15
size: NA
D: TRBD2
V: TRBV11-2
DNA: TGTGCCAGCAGCCCCTGGACTAGCGGGATATACGAGCAGTACTTC
CDR3: CASSPWTSGIYEQYF

J: TRBJ2-1
length: 12
size: NA
D: NA
V: TRBV6-1
DNA: TGTGCCAGCAGCACAGGATACAATGAGCAGTTCTTC
CDR3: CASSTGYNEQFF

J: TRBJ2-7
length: 17
size: NA
D: NA
V: TRBV7-2
DNA: TGTGCCAGCAGCTTAGTTGACAGGTCGGAGACCGACTACGAGCAGTACTTC
CDR3: CASSLVDRSETDYEQYF

J: TRBJ2-3
length: 12
size: NA
D: NA
V: TRBV27
DNA: TGTGCCAGCAGGCAATTCACAGATACGCAGTATTTT
CDR3: CASRQFTDTQYF

J: TRBJ2-7
length: 11
size: NA
D: NA
V: TRBV5-4
DNA: TGTGCCAGCAGCTTGGGGGCCGAGCAGTACTTC
CDR3: CASSLGAEQYF

J: TRBJ2-1
length: 13
size: NA
D: NA
V: TRBV9
DNA: TGTGCCAGCAGCGTAGAAGAAGCGGATGAGCAGTTCTTC
CDR3: CASSVEEADEQFF

J: TRBJ2-7
length: 14
size: NA
D: TRBD2
V: TRBV29-1
DNA: TGCAGCGCCACGTCCGGGACTAGCGGTTGGGAGCAGTACTTC
CDR3: CSATSGTSGWEQYF

J: TRBJ2-7
length: 14
size: NA
D: TRBD1
V: TRBV19
DNA: TGTGCCAGTAACACCGGGACAGGGTTTCACGAGCAGTACTTC
CDR3: CASNTGTGFHEQYF

J: TRBJ2-7
length: 13
size: NA
D: TRBD1
V: TRBV11-2
DNA: TGTGCCAGCAGCCTAGACAGGGACTACGAGCAGTACTTC
CDR3: CASSLDRDYEQYF

J: TRBJ1-1
length: 12
size: few
D: NA
V: TRBV5-5
DNA: TGTGCCAGCAGCCGATATGAGGCTGAAGCTTTCTTT
CDR3: CASSRYEAEAFF

J: TRBJ1-1
length: 15
size: NA
D: NA
V: TRBV9
DNA: TGTGCCAGCAGCGGCCAGGGTTTGGGGAACACTGAAGCTTTCTTT
CDR3: CASSGQGLGNTEAFF

J: TRBJ2-3
length: 14
size: NA
D: NA
V: TRBV7-8
DNA: TGTGCCAGCAGCTTTGGACCTTACACAGATACGCAGTATTTT
CDR3: CASSFGPYTDTQYF

J: TRBJ1-1
length: 11
size: NA
D: NA
V: TRBV30
DNA: TGTGCCTGGATGGAACACACTGAAGCTTTCTTT
CDR3: CAWMEHTEAFF

J: TRBJ2-7
length: 15
size: NA
D: NA
V: TRBV11-2
DNA: TGTGCCAGCAGTCCCCGCCGGGACGGGGGTTACGAGCAGTACTTC
CDR3: CASSPRRDGGYEQYF

J: TRBJ1-3
length: 17
size: NA
D: NA
V: TRBV4-1
DNA: TGCGCCAGCAGCCATGACGGGGATGGAACGACTGGAAACACCATATATTTT
CDR3: CASSHDGDGTTGNTIYF

J: TRBJ2-6
length: 16
size: NA
D: NA
V: TRBV7-9
DNA: TGTGCCAGCAGCTTCTGGGGAAGCTCTGGGGCCAACGTCCTGACTTTC
CDR3: CASSFWGSSGANVLTF

J: TRBJ1-3
length: 13
size: NA
D: NA
V: TRBV6-6
DNA: TGTGCCAGCAGTCAGGACGGAGGAAACACCATATATTTT
CDR3: CASSQDGGNTIYF

J: TRBJ2-2
length: 13
size: NA
D: NA
V: TRBV5-1
DNA: TGCGCCAGCTTTTCTGTGAACACCGGGGAGCTGTTTTTT
CDR3: CASFSVNTGELFF

J: TRBJ2-7
length: 13
size: NA
D: NA
V: TRBV4-1
DNA: TGCGCCAGCAGCCAAGGATACACCTACGAGCAGTACTTC
CDR3: CASSQGYTYEQYF

J: TRBJ2-7
length: 15
size: NA
D: TRBD1
V: TRBV7-9
DNA: TGTGCCAGCAGCTCTGAAACAGGGGAAGAATACGAGCAGTACTTC
CDR3: CASSSETGEEYEQYF

J: TRBJ2-1
length: 15
size: NA
D: TRBD2
V: TRBV9
DNA: TGTGCCAGCAGCGCCGGGACTAGCGGCTACAATGAGCAGTTCTTC
CDR3: CASSAGTSGYNEQFF

J: TRBJ2-1
length: 16
size: NA
D: TRBD2
V: TRBV7-9
DNA: TGTGCCAGCAGCTCTACTAGCGGGACCCCCTACAATGAGCAGTTCTTC
CDR3: CASSSTSGTPYNEQFF

J: TRBJ1-5
length: 14
size: NA
D: NA
V: TRBV6-1
DNA: TGTGCCAGCAGTGAGCGACGACGCAATCAGCCCCAGCATTTT
CDR3: CASSERRRNQPQHF

J: TRBJ2-1
length: 16
size: NA
D: TRBD2
V: TRBV27
DNA: TGTGCCAGCAGTTTAGTCCTAGCGGGAGGTTACAATGAGCAGTTCTTC
CDR3: CASSLVLAGGYNEQFF

J: TRBJ2-7
length: 15
size: NA
D: TRBD1
V: TRBV6-5
DNA: TGTGCCAGCAGTTACTCAAGGGACAGGGGTGGCGAGCAGTACTTC
CDR3: CASSYSRDRGGEQYF

J: TRBJ2-7
length: 14
size: NA
D: NA
V: TRBV27
DNA: TGTGCCAGCAGTTTTGGTCAGGGAGGCTACGAGCAGTACTTC
CDR3: CASSFGQGGYEQYF

J: TRBJ1-1
length: 15
size: NA
D: NA
V: TRBV6-6
DNA: TGTGCCAGCAGTTACTGGTTGACGGAGAACACTGAAGCTTTCTTT
CDR3: CASSYWLTENTEAFF

J: TRBJ2-3
length: 15
size: NA
D: NA
V: TRBV27
DNA: TGTGCCAGCAGTTTACTGGCGGGCATCACAGATACGCAGTATTTT
CDR3: CASSLLAGITDTQYF

J: TRBJ2-7
length: 15
size: NA
D: NA
V: TRBV5-4
DNA: TGTGCCAGCAGCTTGGTTGCTTCCGACTTACGGGAGCAGTACTTC
CDR3: CASSLVASDLREQYF

J: TRBJ1-5
length: 14
size: NA
D: NA
V: TRBV25-1
DNA: TGTGCCAGCAGTACAGGGTTTAGCAATCAGCCCCAGCATTTT
CDR3: CASSTGFSNQPQHF

J: TRBJ2-5
length: 19
size: NA
D: TRBD2
V: TRBV15
DNA: TGTGCCACCAGCAGAGATCCCGGGACTAGCGGGAGGGCCCAGGAGACCCAGTACTTC
CDR3: CATSRDPGTSGRAQETQYF

J: TRBJ1-2
length: 16
size: NA
D: NA
V: TRBV7-8
DNA: TGTGCCAGCAGCCCAAGTGGGGGGACGTTGTACTATGGCTACACCTTC
CDR3: CASSPSGGTLYYGYTF

J: TRBJ2-3
length: 16
size: NA
D: TRBD2
V: TRBV28
DNA: TGTGCCAGCAGTCTCGAACTAGCGGGAGGCCCAGATACGCAGTATTTT
CDR3: CASSLELAGGPDTQYF

J: TRBJ2-7
length: 14
size: NA
D: NA
V: TRBV10-1
DNA: TGCGCCAGCAGTCCACGACAGGCCGCGGGCGAGCAGTACTTC
CDR3: CASSPRQAAGEQYF

J: TRBJ1-1
length: 13
size: NA
D: NA
V: TRBV28
DNA: TGTGCCAGCAGTTTATCCGACAAAACTGAAGCTTTCTTT
CDR3: CASSLSDKTEAFF

J: TRBJ2-1
length: 14
size: NA
D: NA
V: TRBV2
DNA: TGTGCCAGCAGTGCCCTCGGCGGTTACAATGAGCAGTTCTTC
CDR3: CASSALGGYNEQFF

J: TRBJ2-7
length: 15
size: NA
D: TRBD2
V: TRBV27
DNA: TGTGCCAGCAGCCAACTAGCGGGGGATACCTACGAGCAGTACTTC
CDR3: CASSQLAGDTYEQYF

J: TRBJ1-3
length: 14
size: NA
D: TRBD1
V: TRBV10-1
DNA: TGCGCCAGGATCGACAGGGGACCAGGAAACACCATATATTTT
CDR3: CARIDRGPGNTIYF

J: TRBJ1-2
length: 14
size: NA
D: TRBD1
V: TRBV4-1
DNA: TGCGCCAGCAGCCACCCACAGGGGGGGAATGGCTACACCTTC
CDR3: CASSHPQGGNGYTF

J: TRBJ2-1
length: 14
size: NA
D: NA
V: TRBV7-6
DNA: TGTGCCAGCAGCCCCCCAGGGGTATACAATGAGCAGTTCTTC
CDR3: CASSPPGVYNEQFF